The clone carrying this T cell receptor (beta chain) was found a few times. Its antigen is not identified. This specimen comes from a study of blood T cells in healthy people across ages. Study-level findings and limits: More naive CD4+ cells and higher diversity marked long-lived donors relative to aged donors.

For the second PCR, which ran for roughly 6 to 11 cycles, a sample-barcoded 5' primer and a J-beta primer mix were used. Template switching added a 12-random-nucleotide identifier to every cDNA molecule. TCRdb fed the 5' RACE reads into MiXCR, producing one record per CDR3 protein. The repertoire holds hundreds of thousands of distinct CDR3 sequences, 21% seen once, with roughly 3.9% in the top ten. The ends were cut back, 0 bases at V and 3 bases at J, with 15 bases in the middle. Germline-derived CDR1 and CDR2 are SGHRS and YFSETQ. There are 16 residues in the CDR3. The sequence was collected from a man in his sixties or seventies in good health. Sequenced: blood. The chain combines TRBV5-1 with TRBJ1-1; possible D gene TRBD1, 6 bases. CDR3 sequence: CASSLVSAGQYTEAFF. CDR3 nucleotide sequence: TGCGCCAGCAGCTTGGTTTCTGCCGGACAGTACACTGAAGCTTTCTTT.